This T cell receptor beta chain was profiled in a study of cytomegalovirus exposure and HLA in healthy donors (dated by TCRdb to the late 2010s). Regarding the research as a whole: According to an earlier analysis of around 600 of the donors, about 180 million T cells yielded 100 million or so unique TCR beta sequences and 250 to 350 Gb of sequence data. Both class I and class II loci were covered by HLA typing, at four-digit resolution. Of the 300 to 500 genotyped donors, 75% to 85% were placed in the genetic ancestry cluster associated with self-reported Caucasian donors. Rather than using new phenotypic data, the later analysis identified candidate immune exposures from TCR beta sequences and from how often those sequences occurred across donors. An early release that covered 640 HLA-typed donors contained about 300 gigabases of sequencing data and about 84 million unique TCR sequences. Among a few hundred genotyped donors of the cohort, an average of about 240,000 unique TCR beta nucleotide sequences were sequenced per donor, roughly 20% of them non-productive. Every repertoire in the discovery cohort had been generated on one and the same sequencing platform. A later analysis re-analyzed previously published TCR beta repertoires from 650 to 800 donors and added high-resolution HLA genotyping to study TCR occurrence patterns. A separate validation cohort of approximately 120 different subjects was used in addition to the approximately 700-subject first cohort. The study aimed to test whether cataloging public T cell receptors could reveal signatures of past pathogen exposure. To predict cytomegalovirus infection status, the study combined high-throughput TCR immunosequencing, statistical association of individual TCRs with disease status, and machine learning. The number of typed donors differed by locus: 629-630 for A, B, C, DRB1 and DQB1; approximately 520 for DQA1; around 580 for DPA1; and around 450 for DPB1. Genome-wide SNP genotypes for about 65% of the roughly 670 donors were used in a later genetic analysis, which treated that subset as a discovery cohort. Five DR-DQ haplotypes were treated as single units for association and clustering because of strong linkage in the cohort. In an earlier analysis of 500 to 650 of the donors, high-throughput TCR beta sequencing was used to judge whether each TCR beta V gene segment behaved as functional or pseudogenic. Alongside the repertoire data, information on donor age, sex, ethnicity and CMV serostatus was compiled. The study used immunosequencing to profile the T cell repertoires of about 670 subjects and linked those repertoires to cytomegalovirus serostatus.

At the junction V is shortened by 6 bases and J by 9 bases; bases outside the gene matches: 7. CDR1 and CDR2 (MDHEN, SYDVKM) derive from the germline V gene. The CDR3 covers 13 residues, taking in both the cysteine and the phenylalanine. CDR3 DNA only is kept here, 39 bases in frame from base 1. The study at large found these results: Because HLA typing was unavailable for some donors at each locus, only the typed subset was used in association tests. A cluster of highly shared sequence variants was judged likely to represent a technical artifact of the sequencing pipeline. According to the authors, the approach could potentially be generalized to other disease states and immunological phenotypes. A later genetic analysis reported fewer N-insertions in productive TCRs among donors in an Asian-associated ancestry cluster than the approximately 700-donor mean. For the cohort, immune exposure information was limited to CMV serostatus. Correlated functional status among segregating V segments might be attributable to linkage disequilibrium, but an unknown experimental factor could not be ruled out. At a false discovery rate of 0.05, a later analysis linked approximately 18,000 TCR beta sequences to specific HLA alleles. V-gene and J-gene trimming of TCR beta chains was associated with a missense DCLRE1C variant in a later genetic analysis, and the association was replicated in an independent cohort. Because the 87-base-pair reads could not distinguish some IMGT-functional V segments, including TRBV6-2 and TRBV6-3, those segments were excluded. Over 15 rarely observed V segments, including chromosome 9 orphons, were excluded from the earlier analysis of a few hundred of the donors because counts were too low. According to a later analysis, most CMV-associated TCR beta chains appeared to be HLA-restricted, and the HLA associations seemed to be driven largely by CMV exposure. Broadly in line with IMGT annotations, most TCR beta V segments showed up in productive rearrangements about 87% or about 30% of the time in an earlier analysis of about 500 of the donors. In vitro tests confirmed that a few of the cytomegalovirus-associated TCR beta chains recognize cytomegalovirus antigens. According to a later analysis, TCR association rates differed among HLA loci, with DRB1 alleles showing the most associated TCRs and HLA-C alleles showing the fewest. Several of the top co-occurrence clusters appeared to be linked to parvovirus B19, influenza, CMV and Epstein-Barr virus, according to a later analysis. Sequencing depth was assumed to be roughly uniform across donors in the presence/absence analyses, though that assumption may not hold. A total of fewer than 200 TCR beta chains were listed by the study as associated with cytomegalovirus. A later analysis found that HLA-associated TCR beta chains were more clonally expanded and had lower generation probabilities than equally common non-associated chains. Most TCR sequences were seen in very few donors, while some public TCRs were found in many individuals. The classifier was reported to diagnose cytomegalovirus status with high specificity and sensitivity in both the original and validation cohorts. A further reported finding was that TCR beta sequences accurately predicted the HLA-A and HLA-B alleles for most subjects in the first cohort. The cohort was sequenced for TCR beta chains only, and without alpha or paired-chain data the features that could be detected were limited. When HLA alleles, especially DR and DQ, strongly co-occurred, attributing TCR associations to individual alleles was difficult.

A note on this clone: Its antigen remains undetermined. Base-call qualities are not available, and no considerably larger clone is one nucleotide away.

The cohort comprised under 700 healthy bone marrow donors. At the time of sampling, all cohort members were nominally healthy, though unrecorded immune exposures were likely present. The donor was CMV seronegative and belonged to the group of roughly 330 seronegative cohort members. A peripheral blood sample was provided by each donor, and peripheral blood mononuclear cells were used for TCR beta sequencing. The Qiagen DNeasy Blood Extraction Kit was used to extract genomic DNA from the blood cell samples. The library came from the immunoSEQ multiplex PCR assay. A mixture of 60 forward primers for TCR Vbeta segments and 13 reverse primers for TCR Jbeta segments was used in the multiplex PCR. Amplification of the CDR3 region of rearranged TCR beta genes was performed with a multiplex PCR assay on genomic DNA. Amplified TCR beta libraries were sequenced as 87-base-pair reads on the Illumina HiSeq System. Per the source publication's procedure: A later analysis tallied 80 million to 95 million unique TCR beta chains across the 666 repertoires, and some 12 million of those chains were shared by two or more donors. A nearest-neighbor algorithm error-corrected the raw reads and collapsed the reads into unique sequences, merging closely related sequences to remove PCR and sequencing errors. To assign V, D and J gene segments, CDR3 sequences were aligned to IMGT reference sequences. For a sequence to be retained, a match of at least six nucleotides to both a V gene segment and a J gene segment was required. Rearrangements were classified as productive when the CDR3 lacked stop codons and remained in frame with V and J, and all other rearrangements were classified as non-productive. CDR3 was defined according to IMGT convention as the region running from the second conserved V-encoded cysteine to the conserved J-encoded phenylalanine. In an earlier analysis of more than 550 of the donors, sequences lacking an unambiguous match to a single V gene segment were excluded. An earlier analysis of several hundred of the donors called V segments functional above 56.7% productive rearrangements and segregating when the between-donor standard deviation exceeded 5%. A statistical classification framework was developed to diagnose cytomegalovirus status using the catalog of TCR beta chain sequences. V and J gene assignment, in a later analysis, came from comparing TCR nucleotide sequences with IMGT/GENE-DB human TR gene sequences. The TCRdist pipeline was used in a later analysis to assign CDR3 sequences and most-parsimonious VDJ recombination scenarios. In a later analysis, every TCR beta chain was defined by the combination of its CDR3 amino acid sequence and its V-gene family, and reads without a unique V-gene family were dropped. In a later analysis, fewer than 600 highly shared, low-generation-probability nucleotide sequences were removed to address suspected cross-contamination and a sequencing artifact. A later analysis calculated a clonal expansion index for each public chain from normalized within-repertoire ranks of inferred template counts. Generation probabilities in a later analysis came from a VDJ recombination model fitted to out-of-frame rearrangements, and those results were checked against IGoR. Hypergeometric tests were used in a later analysis to score TCR-TCR, TCR-HLA and TCR-CMV co-occurrence, with a repertoire-size bias correction applied to the TCR pairs. A later analysis estimated false discovery rates by permuting HLA or CMV assignments 20 times. In a later analysis, co-occurring TCRs were grouped using DBSCAN, with TCRdist sequence similarity added in when clustering inside HLA-allele-positive subsets. Co-occurrence clustering excluded repertoires with fewer than 30,000 or more than 120,000 public chains, plus five with anomalous nucleotide sharing. TCRdb limited this immuneACCESS table to in-frame rearrangements with V and J called. A share of clones is missing; checked studies link under half to unresolved V genes, and the rest is unexplained. V and J calls plus clone size are reproduced from that table; the DNA served to infer D and trimming. The sample contains about 200,000 clones, approximately 82% of them found a single time. Of the sample, about 1.5% is held by the ten largest clones.

The TCR originated in a young woman in good health and CMV-seronegative. In this chain, TRBV28 is recombined with TRBJ2-1; 8 bases in between match TRBD2. Sequencing was carried out using PBMCs. The CDR3 here reads CASRNPGGVEQFF. The sequenced DNA is TGTGCCAGCAGGAACCCGGGGGGGGTTGAGCAGTTCTTC. This CDR3, with the reference TRBV28 and TRBJ2-1 proteins standing in past its ends, gives the full variable domain DVKVTQSSRYLVKRTGEKVFLECVQDMDHENMFWYRQDPGLGLRLIYFSYDVKMKEKGDIPEGYSVSREKKERFSLILESASTNQTSMYLCASRNPGGVEQFFGPGTRLTVL.